This TCR beta chain originates from a study of T cells in Graves' hyperthyroidism and ophthalmopathy. Study-wide results and limits: Blood held most thyroid clonotypes expanded above 0.001 frequency.

RNA transcripts gave rise to amplified TCR beta CDR3 regions. Researchers ran a first-round RT-PCR on the TCR CDR3 using the HTBI primer set. Each CDR3 protein gets one entry after TCRdb re-called the multiplex PCR reads with MiXCR. Counted here are about 290,000 distinct CDR3 sequences, about 16% occurring once; the ten biggest clones make up 30%. The hyperthyroidism was newly diagnosed and had lasted under 2 months; the patients were aged 18 to 65. The diagnoses drew upon clinical symptoms, serum thyroxine and TRAb, thyroid ultrasound and orbital computed tomography. PBMCs were collected from a 10 ml volume of fresh peripheral blood. As concerns this clonotype: Its target is not known.

Germline CDR1 reads DFQATT; CDR2 reads SNEGSKA (reference sequence). This CDR3 is 15 amino acids long. Trimming removed 6 bases from V and 5 bases from J, with 22 bases in between. The chain combines TRBV20-1 with TRBJ1-1; D may be TRBD1 (6 bases). The sequenced material came from blood. The TCR comes from a woman aged 45-65 years with Graves' hyperthyroidism that later progressed to Graves' ophthalmopathy. The CDR3 DNA sequence: TGCAGTGCCCCTAAGCGCGGGGGCAGGGGTACTGAAGCTTTCTTT. Its protein is CSAPKRGGRGTEAFF.